This T cell receptor beta chain emerged from a study of cytomegalovirus exposure and HLA in healthy donors (dated by TCRdb to 2016 to 2017). Background for the entire study: An earlier analysis of roughly 630 of the donors reported roughly 270 Gb of sequence data and 100 million to 140 million unique TCR beta sequences from about 200 million T cells. A later analysis re-examined previously published TCR beta repertoires from 610 or so donors and added high-resolution HLA genotyping to investigate patterns of TCR occurrence. Typing coverage varied by locus: roughly 620-640 donors for A, B, C, DRB1 and DQB1; roughly 560 for DQA1; nearly 610 for DPA1; roughly 470 for DPB1. The study aimed to test whether signatures of past pathogen exposure could be identified by cataloging public T cell receptors. Using immunosequencing, the study profiled T cell repertoires from 666 subjects and related those repertoires to cytomegalovirus serostatus. Of the 398 genotyped donors, less than 90% were placed in the genetic ancestry cluster associated with self-reported Caucasian donors. Donor age, sex, ethnicity and CMV serostatus were compiled alongside the repertoire data. A separate validation cohort of approximately 120 different subjects was used in addition to the approximately 670-subject first cohort. To predict cytomegalovirus infection status, the study combined high-throughput TCR immunosequencing, statistical association of individual TCRs with disease status, and machine learning. Rather than using new phenotypic data, the later analysis identified candidate immune exposures from TCR beta sequences and from how often those sequences occurred across donors. To decide whether each TCR beta V gene segment behaved as functional or pseudogenic, an earlier analysis of some 580 of the donors relied on high-throughput TCR beta sequencing. All discovery cohort repertoires had been generated using a single sequencing platform. HLA typing included class I and class II loci at four-digit resolution. A later genetic analysis took genome-wide SNP genotypes for about 55% of the 666 donors and used that subset as a discovery cohort. Roughly five DR-DQ haplotypes were handled as single units for association and clustering, since linkage in the cohort was strong. On average, around 200,000 unique TCR beta nucleotide sequences were sequenced per donor among about 400 genotyped donors of the cohort, with roughly 19% of those sequences being non-productive. About 280 gigabases of sequencing data and around 80 million unique TCR sequences made up an early release that covered roughly 670 HLA-typed donors. What the study reported, not specific to this receptor: For the cohort, immune exposure information was limited to CMV serostatus. A cluster of highly shared sequence variants was judged likely to represent a technical artifact of the sequencing pipeline. In a later analysis, 15,000 to 20,000 TCR beta sequences were associated with specific HLA alleles at a false discovery rate of 0.05. Because counts were too low, around 18 rarely observed V segments, including chromosome 9 orphons, were left out of the earlier analysis of roughly 600 of the donors. A later genetic analysis reported fewer N-insertions in productive TCRs among donors in an Asian-associated ancestry cluster than the roughly 700-donor mean. Linkage disequilibrium might explain the correlated functional status among segregating V segments, but an unknown experimental factor could not be ruled out. It was suggested by the authors that the approach could potentially be generalized to other disease states and immunological phenotypes. In a later analysis, TCR association rates were found to vary across HLA loci, with the most associated TCRs seen for DRB1 alleles and the fewest for HLA-C alleles. Some IMGT-functional V segments, including TRBV6-2 and TRBV6-3, could not be told apart with the 87-base-pair reads, so those segments were excluded. A later analysis reported that several top co-occurrence clusters appeared linked to parvovirus B19, influenza, CMV and Epstein-Barr virus. A later analysis found that most CMV-associated TCR beta chains appeared HLA-restricted, with HLA associations seemingly driven largely by CMV exposure. While some public TCRs were present in many individuals, most TCR sequences turned up only very rarely across donors. A later analysis found that HLA-associated TCR beta chains were more clonally expanded and had lower generation probabilities than equally common non-associated chains. The cohort was sequenced for TCR beta chains only, and without alpha or paired-chain data the features that could be detected were limited. In an earlier analysis of about 600 of the donors, most TCR beta V segments appeared in productive rearrangements about 90% or about 30% of the time, broadly matching IMGT annotations. A further reported finding was that TCR beta sequences accurately predicted the HLA-A and HLA-B alleles for most subjects in the first cohort. Because HLA typing was missing for some donors at each locus, association tests included only the typed subset. A few of the identified cytomegalovirus-associated TCR beta chains were confirmed in vitro to be specific for cytomegalovirus antigens. The study gave a list of about 170 TCR beta chains associated with cytomegalovirus. When HLA alleles, especially DR and DQ, strongly co-occurred, attributing TCR associations to individual alleles was difficult. In a later genetic analysis, a missense DCLRE1C variant was associated with V-gene and J-gene trimming of TCR beta chains, and the association was replicated in an independent cohort. The classifier was reported to diagnose cytomegalovirus status with high specificity and sensitivity in both the original cohort and the validation cohort. Roughly uniform sequencing depth across donors was assumed in presence/absence analyses, although this assumption may not hold.

The CDR3 starts with the cysteine, ends with the phenylalanine, and has 14 residues. The CDR3 DNA has 42 bases and is translated from base 1. CDR1 and CDR2 (MDHEN, SYDVKM) derive from the germline V gene. The junction carries 16 bases between V and J, which are trimmed by 4 bases and 12 bases respectively. Receptor libraries were prepared by the immunoSEQ multiplex PCR assay. For the multiplex PCR, a mixture combining 60 forward primers for TCR Vbeta segments and 13 reverse primers for TCR Jbeta segments was used. Amplification of the CDR3 region of rearranged TCR beta genes was performed with a multiplex PCR assay on genomic DNA. The Illumina HiSeq System was used to sequence the amplified TCR beta libraries as 87-base-pair reads. The authors processed their data as follows. A later analysis counted around 72 million unique TCR beta chains across the 550 to 700 repertoires, and roughly 9.9 million of these chains were shared by at least two donors. Raw reads were error-corrected and collapsed into unique sequences with a nearest-neighbor algorithm that merged closely related sequences to remove PCR and sequencing errors. Alignment of CDR3 sequences to IMGT reference sequences was used to assign V, D and J gene segments. For a sequence to be retained, at least a six-nucleotide match to both a V gene segment and a J gene segment was required. A rearrangement was called productive if the CDR3 had no stop codons and remained in frame with V and J, and every other rearrangement was called non-productive. CDR3 was defined according to IMGT convention as the region running from the second conserved V-encoded cysteine to the conserved J-encoded phenylalanine. The earlier analysis of roughly 590 of the donors excluded sequences that lacked an unambiguous match to a single V gene segment. In an earlier analysis of about 590 of the donors, a V segment was called functional when productive rearrangements were above 56.7%, and segregating when the standard deviation between donors exceeded 5%. A statistical classification framework was built for diagnosing cytomegalovirus status from the catalog of TCR beta chain sequences. In a later analysis, V and J genes were assigned by comparing TCR nucleotide sequences against IMGT/GENE-DB human TR gene sequences. A later analysis assigned CDR3 sequences and most-parsimonious VDJ recombination scenarios with the TCRdist pipeline. A later analysis defined each TCR beta chain by its CDR3 amino acid sequence plus V-gene family, and excluded reads lacking a unique V-gene family. As a way to deal with suspected cross-contamination and a sequencing artifact, a later analysis dropped hundreds of nucleotide sequences that were highly shared and had low generation probability. In a later analysis, a clonal expansion index was calculated for each public chain from normalized within-repertoire ranks of inferred template counts. In a later analysis, generation probabilities were computed with a VDJ recombination model fitted to out-of-frame rearrangements, and the resulting probabilities were checked against IGoR. In a later analysis, hypergeometric tests were used to score TCR-TCR, TCR-HLA and TCR-CMV co-occurrence, with a repertoire-size bias correction applied to TCR pairs. In a later analysis, false discovery rates were estimated by permuting HLA or CMV assignments 20 times. In a later analysis, co-occurring TCRs were grouped using DBSCAN, and TCRdist sequence similarity was added for clustering within HLA-allele-positive subsets. Repertoires with fewer than 30,000 or more than 120,000 public chains, plus five repertoires with anomalous nucleotide sharing, were excluded from co-occurrence clustering. TCRdb took this table from immuneACCESS and kept in-frame rearrangements with V and J called. Such tables lack part of the clones; where checked against another copy, unresolved V genes explain under half of the gap, and the rest is unexplained. Clone size and the V and J calls come from that table; the DNA yielded D and trimming. This sample comprises about 180,000 clones, approximately 73% of them detected only once. The ten largest clones add up to about 2.5% of the sample.

In total, 600 or so healthy bone marrow donors made up the cohort. At the time of sampling, every cohort member was nominally healthy, though immune exposures that went unrecorded were likely present. The donor was CMV seropositive and was included in the group of 250 to 300 seropositive cohort members. A peripheral blood sample was provided by each donor, and peripheral blood mononuclear cells were used for TCR beta sequencing. Genomic DNA was extracted from the blood cell samples with the Qiagen DNeasy Blood Extraction Kit. About this clone itself: No antigen is known for it. Per-base qualities were not stored, and no clone one base away is much larger.

The rearrangement combines TRBV28 with TRBJ1-6; the D region possibly corresponds to TRBD1 (5 bases align). The sequenced material came from PBMCs. The TCR sequence derives from a woman under 40 in good health and CMV-seropositive. The DNA sequence is TGTGCCAGCAGTTCCCTGGGGGGGGTTCTACCCCTCCACTTT. Its amino acids are CASSSLGGVLPLHF.